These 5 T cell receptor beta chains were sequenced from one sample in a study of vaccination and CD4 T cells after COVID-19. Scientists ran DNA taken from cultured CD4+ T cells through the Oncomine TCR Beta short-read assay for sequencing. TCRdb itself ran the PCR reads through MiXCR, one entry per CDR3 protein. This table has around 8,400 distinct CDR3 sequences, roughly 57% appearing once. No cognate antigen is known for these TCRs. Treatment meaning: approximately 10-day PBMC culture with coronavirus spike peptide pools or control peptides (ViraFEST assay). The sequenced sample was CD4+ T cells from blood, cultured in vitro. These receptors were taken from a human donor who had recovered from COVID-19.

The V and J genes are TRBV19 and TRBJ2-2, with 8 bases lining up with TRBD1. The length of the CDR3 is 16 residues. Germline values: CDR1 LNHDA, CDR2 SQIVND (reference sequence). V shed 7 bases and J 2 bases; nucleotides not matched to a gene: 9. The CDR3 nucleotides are TGTGCCAGTACCCCGGGGGACAGGAGAAACACCGGGGAGCTGTTTTTT. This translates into CASTPGDRRNTGELFF.

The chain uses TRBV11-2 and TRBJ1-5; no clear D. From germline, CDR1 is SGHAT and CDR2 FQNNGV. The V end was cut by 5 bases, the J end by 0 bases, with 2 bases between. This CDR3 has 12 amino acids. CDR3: CASSVSNQPQHF. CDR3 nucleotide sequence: TGTGCCAGCAGCGTTAGCAATCAGCCCCAGCATTTT.

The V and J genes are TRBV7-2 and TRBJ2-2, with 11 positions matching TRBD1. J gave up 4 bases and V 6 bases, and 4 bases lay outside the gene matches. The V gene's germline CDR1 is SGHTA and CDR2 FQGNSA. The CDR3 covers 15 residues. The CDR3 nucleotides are TGTGCCAGCAGGGGGACAGGGGGGTTCACCGGGGAGCTGTTTTTT. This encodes CASRGTGGFTGELFF.

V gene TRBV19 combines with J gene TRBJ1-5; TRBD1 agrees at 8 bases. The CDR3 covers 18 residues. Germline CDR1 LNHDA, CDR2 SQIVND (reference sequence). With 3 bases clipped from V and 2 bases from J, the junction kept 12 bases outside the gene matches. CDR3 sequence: CASSMFGQGASGNQPQHF. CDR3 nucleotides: TGTGCCAGTAGTATGTTCGGGCAGGGGGCAAGCGGCAATCAGCCCCAGCATTTT.

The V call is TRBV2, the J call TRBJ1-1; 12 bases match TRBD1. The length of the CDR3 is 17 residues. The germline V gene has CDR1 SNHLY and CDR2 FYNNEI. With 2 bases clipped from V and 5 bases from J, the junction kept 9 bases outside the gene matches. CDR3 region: CASSEIGTGGFLTEAFF. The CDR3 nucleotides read TGTGCCAGCAGTGAAATCGGGACAGGGGGCTTTTTGACTGAAGCTTTCTTT.